This TCR beta chain was observed in a study of T cells in Graves' hyperthyroidism and ophthalmopathy. Study in general: Peripheral blood draws took place at initial diagnosis, ahead of any treatment.

The sample, blood from the first hyperthyroidism diagnosis, precedes any ophthalmopathy symptoms. This clonotype appeared many times. The antigen remains undetermined. Overall study findings and caveats: Researchers report that a 13 V-J model separated ophthalmopathy from stable hyperthyroidism.

From RNA transcripts, TCR beta CDR3 regions were amplified. The TCR CDR3 first-round RT-PCR relied on the HTBI primer set. TCRdb reprocessed the multiplex PCR reads with MiXCR, giving one entry per CDR3 protein. This table holds more than 250,000 distinct CDR3 sequences, roughly 15% found once. The CDR3 covers 15 residues. J lost 2 bases, V lost 5 bases, and 7 bases had no gene match. Germline CDR1 DFQATT, CDR2 SNEGSKA (reference sequence). The TCR comes from a woman between 50 and 59 years old with Graves' hyperthyroidism that later progressed to Graves' ophthalmopathy. V usage is TRBV20-1 and J usage is TRBJ2-3, with 10 bases identical to TRBD1. Sequencing was performed on blood. CDR3 sequence: CSASRTGGITDTQYF. CDR3 DNA sequence: TGCAGTGCTTCTCGGACAGGGGGGATCACAGATACGCAGTATTTT.